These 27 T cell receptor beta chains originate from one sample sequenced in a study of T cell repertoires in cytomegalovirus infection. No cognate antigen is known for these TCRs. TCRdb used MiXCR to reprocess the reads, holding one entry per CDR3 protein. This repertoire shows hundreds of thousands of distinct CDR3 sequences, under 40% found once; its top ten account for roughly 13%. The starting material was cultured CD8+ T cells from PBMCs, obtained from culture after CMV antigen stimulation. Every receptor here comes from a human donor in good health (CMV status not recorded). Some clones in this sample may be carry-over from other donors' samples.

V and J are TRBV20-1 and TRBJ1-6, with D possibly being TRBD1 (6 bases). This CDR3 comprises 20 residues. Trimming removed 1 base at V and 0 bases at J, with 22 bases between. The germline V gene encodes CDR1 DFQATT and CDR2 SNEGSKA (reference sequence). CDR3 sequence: CSARVFRDINPSSYNSPLHF. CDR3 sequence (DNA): TGCAGTGCTAGAGTATTCCGGGACATCAATCCTAGCTCCTATAATTCACCCCTCCACTTT.

The CDR3 DNA is TGTGCCAGTAGTACTCCAATGAACACTGAAGCTTTCTTT. Its translation is CASSTPMNTEAFF. The chain has TRBV19 and TRBJ1-1; D uncertain. Germline V CDR1 and CDR2: LNHDA, SQIVND (reference sequence). Trimming left V 4 bases short and J 0 bases short, with 6 bases between. The length of the CDR3 is 13 residues.

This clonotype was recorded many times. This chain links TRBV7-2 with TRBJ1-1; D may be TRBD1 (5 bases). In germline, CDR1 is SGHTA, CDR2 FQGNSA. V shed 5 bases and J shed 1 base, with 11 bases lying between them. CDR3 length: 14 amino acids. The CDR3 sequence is CASSIRDSNTEAFF. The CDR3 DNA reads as TGTGCCAGCAGCATCCGGGACTCGAACACTGAAGCTTTCTTT. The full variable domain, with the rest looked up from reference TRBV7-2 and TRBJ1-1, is GAGVSQSPSNKVTEKGKDVELRCDPISGHTALYWYRQSLGQGLEFLIYFQGNSAPDKSGLPSDRFSAERTGGSVSTLTIQRTQQEDSAVYLCASSIRDSNTEAFFGQGTRLTVV.

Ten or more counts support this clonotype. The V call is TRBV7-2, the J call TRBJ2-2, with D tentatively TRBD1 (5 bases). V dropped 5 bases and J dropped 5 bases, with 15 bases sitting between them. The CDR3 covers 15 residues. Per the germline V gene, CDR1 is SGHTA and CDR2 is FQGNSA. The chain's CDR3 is CASSQYMDNTGELFF. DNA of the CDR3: TGTGCCAGCAGCCAGTACATGGACAATACCGGGGAGCTGTTTTTT.

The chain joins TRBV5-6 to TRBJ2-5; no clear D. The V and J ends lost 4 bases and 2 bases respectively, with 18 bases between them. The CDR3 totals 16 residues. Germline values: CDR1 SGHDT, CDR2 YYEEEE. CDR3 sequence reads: CASSPYLPDLQETQYF. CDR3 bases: TGTGCCAGCAGCCCCTACCTACCGGACCTTCAAGAGACCCAGTACTTC.

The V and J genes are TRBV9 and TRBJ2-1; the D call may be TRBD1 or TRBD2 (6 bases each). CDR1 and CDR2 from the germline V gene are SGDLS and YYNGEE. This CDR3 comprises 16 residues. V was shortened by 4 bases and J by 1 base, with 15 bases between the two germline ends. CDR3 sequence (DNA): TGTGCCAGCAGCCCTAGCCCGGGGGCTTCCTACAATGAGCAGTTCTTC. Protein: CASSPSPGASYNEQFF.

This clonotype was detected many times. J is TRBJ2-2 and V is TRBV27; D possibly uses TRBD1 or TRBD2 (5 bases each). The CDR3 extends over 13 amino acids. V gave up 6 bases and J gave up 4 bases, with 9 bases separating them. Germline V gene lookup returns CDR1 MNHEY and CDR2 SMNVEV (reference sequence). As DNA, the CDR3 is TGTGCCAGCAGCTTGAGGGGCACCGGGGAGCTGTTTTTT. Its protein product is CASSLRGTGELFF.

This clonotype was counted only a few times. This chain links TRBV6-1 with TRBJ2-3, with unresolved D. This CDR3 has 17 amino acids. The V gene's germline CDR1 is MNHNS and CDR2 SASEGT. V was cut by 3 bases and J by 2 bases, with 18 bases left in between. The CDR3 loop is CASSEFLSGAITDTQYF. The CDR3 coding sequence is TGTGCCAGCAGTGAGTTCCTTTCTGGCGCCATCACAGATACGCAGTATTTT.

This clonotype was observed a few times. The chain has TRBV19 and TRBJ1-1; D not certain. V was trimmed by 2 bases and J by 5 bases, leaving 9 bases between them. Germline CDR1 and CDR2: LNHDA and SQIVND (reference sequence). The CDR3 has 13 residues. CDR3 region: CASSIKQVTEAFF. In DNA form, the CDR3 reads TGTGCCAGTAGTATAAAGCAGGTAACTGAAGCTTTCTTT. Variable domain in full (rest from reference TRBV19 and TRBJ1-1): DGGITQSPKYLFRKEGQNVTLSCEQNLNHDAMYWYRQDPGQGLRLIYYSQIVNDFQKGDIAEGYSVSREKKESFPLTVTSAQKNPTAFYLCASSIKQVTEAFFGQGTRLTVV.

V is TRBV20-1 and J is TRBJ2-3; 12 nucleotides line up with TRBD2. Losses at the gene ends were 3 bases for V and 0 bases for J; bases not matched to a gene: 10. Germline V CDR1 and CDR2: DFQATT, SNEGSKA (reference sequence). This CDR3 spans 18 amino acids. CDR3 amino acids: CSASGWTSGVTSTDTQYF. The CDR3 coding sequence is TGCAGTGCTAGCGGGTGGACTAGCGGGGTTACTAGCACAGATACGCAGTATTTT.

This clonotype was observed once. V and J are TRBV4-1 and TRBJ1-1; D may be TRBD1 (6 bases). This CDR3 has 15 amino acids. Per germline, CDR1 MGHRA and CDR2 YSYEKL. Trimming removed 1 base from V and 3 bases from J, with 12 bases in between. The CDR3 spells CASSQAYPGDTEAFF. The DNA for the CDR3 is TGCGCCAGCAGCCAAGCATACCCAGGGGACACTGAAGCTTTCTTT.

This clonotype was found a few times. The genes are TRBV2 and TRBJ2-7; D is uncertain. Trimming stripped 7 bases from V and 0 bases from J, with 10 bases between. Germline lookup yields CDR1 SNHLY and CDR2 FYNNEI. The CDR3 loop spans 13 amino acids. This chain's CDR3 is CASKSRSSYEQYV. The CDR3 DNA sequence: TGTGCCAGCAAAAGCAGATCCTCCTACGAGCAGTACGTC.

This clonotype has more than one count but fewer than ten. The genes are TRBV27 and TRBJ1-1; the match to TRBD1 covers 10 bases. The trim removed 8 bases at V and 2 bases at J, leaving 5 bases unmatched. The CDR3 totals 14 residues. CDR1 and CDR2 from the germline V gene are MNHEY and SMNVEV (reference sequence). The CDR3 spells CASGDRGVNTEAFF. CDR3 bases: TGTGCCAGCGGGGACAGGGGAGTAAACACTGAAGCTTTCTTT.

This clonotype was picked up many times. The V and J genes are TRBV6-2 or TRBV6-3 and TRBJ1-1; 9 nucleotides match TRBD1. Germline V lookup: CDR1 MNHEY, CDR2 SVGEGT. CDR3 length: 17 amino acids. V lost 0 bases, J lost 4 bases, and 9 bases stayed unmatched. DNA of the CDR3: TGTGCCAGCAGTTACTCGATGGGACAGGGTACTTCCACTGAAGCTTTCTTT. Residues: CASSYSMGQGTSTEAFF.

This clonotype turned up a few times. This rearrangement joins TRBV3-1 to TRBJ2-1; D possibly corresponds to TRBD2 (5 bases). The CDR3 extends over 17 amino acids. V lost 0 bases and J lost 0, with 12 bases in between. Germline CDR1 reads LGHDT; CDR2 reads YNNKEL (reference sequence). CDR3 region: CASSQDPSGYSYNEQFF. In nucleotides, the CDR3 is TGTGCCAGCAGCCAAGATCCCAGCGGATACTCCTACAATGAGCAGTTCTTC.

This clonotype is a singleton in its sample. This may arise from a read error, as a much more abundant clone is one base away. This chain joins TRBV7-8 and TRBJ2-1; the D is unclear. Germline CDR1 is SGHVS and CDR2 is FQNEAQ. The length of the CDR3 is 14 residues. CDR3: CARSLEENYNEQFF. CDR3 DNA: TGTGCCAGGAGCTTGGAAGAGAATTACAATGAGCAGTTCTTC.

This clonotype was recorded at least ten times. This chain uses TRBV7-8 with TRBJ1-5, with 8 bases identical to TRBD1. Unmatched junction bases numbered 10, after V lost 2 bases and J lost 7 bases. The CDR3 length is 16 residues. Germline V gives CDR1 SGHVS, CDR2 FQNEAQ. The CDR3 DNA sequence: TGTGCCAGCAGCTTACAACCAGGGGGCGACGGCCAGCCCCAGCATTTT. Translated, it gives CASSLQPGGDGQPQHF.

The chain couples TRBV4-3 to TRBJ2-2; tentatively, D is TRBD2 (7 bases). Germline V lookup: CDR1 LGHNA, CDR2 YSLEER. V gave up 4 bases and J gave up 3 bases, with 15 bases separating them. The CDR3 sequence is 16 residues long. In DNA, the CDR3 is TGCGCCAGCAGCCCCCCGGGGGGCCGTGACACCGGGGAGCTGTTTTTT. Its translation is CASSPPGGRDTGELFF.

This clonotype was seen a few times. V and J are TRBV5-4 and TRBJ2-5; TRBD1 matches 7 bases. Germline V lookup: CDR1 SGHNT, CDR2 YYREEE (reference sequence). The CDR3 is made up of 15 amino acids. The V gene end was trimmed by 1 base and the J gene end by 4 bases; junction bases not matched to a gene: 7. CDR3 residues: CASSLRGRSRETQYF. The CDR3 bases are TGTGCCAGCAGCTTGAGGGGGCGAAGCCGAGAGACCCAGTACTTC.

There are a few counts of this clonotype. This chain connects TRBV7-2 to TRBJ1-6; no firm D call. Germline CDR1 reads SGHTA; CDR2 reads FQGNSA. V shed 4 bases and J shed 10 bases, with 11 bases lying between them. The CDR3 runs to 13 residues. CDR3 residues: CASSSYEGSPLHF. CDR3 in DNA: TGTGCCAGCAGCTCCTATGAGGGATCACCCCTCCACTTT.

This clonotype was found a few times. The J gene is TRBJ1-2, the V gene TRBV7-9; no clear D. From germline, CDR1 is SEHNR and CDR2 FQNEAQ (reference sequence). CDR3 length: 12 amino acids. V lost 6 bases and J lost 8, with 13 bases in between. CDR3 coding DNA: TGTGCCAGCAGGGGCCAGGCCTCAGGCTACACCTTC. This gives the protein CASRGQASGYTF.

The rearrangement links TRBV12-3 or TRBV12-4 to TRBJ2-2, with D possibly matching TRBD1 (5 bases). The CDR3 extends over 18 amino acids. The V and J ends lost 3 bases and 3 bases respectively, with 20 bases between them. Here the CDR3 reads CASSFNAWAEGDTGELFF. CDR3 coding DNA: TGTGCCAGCAGTTTTAATGCCTGGGCCGAAGGGGACACCGGGGAGCTGTTTTTT.

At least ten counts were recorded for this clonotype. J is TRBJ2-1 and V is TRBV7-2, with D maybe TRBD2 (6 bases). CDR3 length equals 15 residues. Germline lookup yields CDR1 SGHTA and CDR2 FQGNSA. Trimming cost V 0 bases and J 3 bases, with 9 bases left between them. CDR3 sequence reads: CASSLARGLYNEQFF. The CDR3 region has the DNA TGTGCCAGCAGCTTAGCGCGGGGACTCTACAATGAGCAGTTCTTC. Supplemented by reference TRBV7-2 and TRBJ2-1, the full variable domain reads GAGVSQSPSNKVTEKGKDVELRCDPISGHTALYWYRQSLGQGLEFLIYFQGNSAPDKSGLPSDRFSAERTGGSVSTLTIQRTQQEDSAVYLCASSLARGLYNEQFFGPGTRLTVL.

Here the CDR3 reads CATSREDRGYEELFF. CDR3 coding DNA: TGTGCCACCAGCAGAGAGGACAGGGGCTATGAGGAGCTGTTTTTT. V is TRBV15 and J is TRBJ2-2, with 9 bases identical to TRBD1. The length of the CDR3 is 15 residues. Trimming at V came to 0 bases and at J to 10 bases, leaving 6 bases not matched to a gene. Germline CDR1 and CDR2: LNHNV and YYDKDF (reference sequence).

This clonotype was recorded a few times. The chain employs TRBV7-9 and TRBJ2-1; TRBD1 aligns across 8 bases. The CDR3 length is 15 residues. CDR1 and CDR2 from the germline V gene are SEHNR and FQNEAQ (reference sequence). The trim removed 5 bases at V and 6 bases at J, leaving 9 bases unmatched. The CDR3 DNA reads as TGTGCCAGCAGCACTCGAGACAGGGGCTCCAATGAGCAGTTCTTC. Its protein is CASSTRDRGSNEQFF.

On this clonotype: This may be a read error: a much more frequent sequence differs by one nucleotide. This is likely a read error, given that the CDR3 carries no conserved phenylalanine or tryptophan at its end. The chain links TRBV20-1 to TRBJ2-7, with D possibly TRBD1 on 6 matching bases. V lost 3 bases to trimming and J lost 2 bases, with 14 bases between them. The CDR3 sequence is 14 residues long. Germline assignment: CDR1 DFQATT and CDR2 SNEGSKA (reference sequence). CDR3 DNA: TGCAGTGCTAGCTCGACAGGCTTTACCTACGAGCAGTACTCC. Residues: CSASSTGFTYEQYS.

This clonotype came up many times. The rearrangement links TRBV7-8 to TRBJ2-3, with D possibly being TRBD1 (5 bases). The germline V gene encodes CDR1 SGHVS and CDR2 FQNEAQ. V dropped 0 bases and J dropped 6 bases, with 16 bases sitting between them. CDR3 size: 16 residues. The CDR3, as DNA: TGTGCCAGCAGCTTAGCCCTCAATAGGGGAAGGGATACGCAGTATTTT. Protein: CASSLALNRGRDTQYF.